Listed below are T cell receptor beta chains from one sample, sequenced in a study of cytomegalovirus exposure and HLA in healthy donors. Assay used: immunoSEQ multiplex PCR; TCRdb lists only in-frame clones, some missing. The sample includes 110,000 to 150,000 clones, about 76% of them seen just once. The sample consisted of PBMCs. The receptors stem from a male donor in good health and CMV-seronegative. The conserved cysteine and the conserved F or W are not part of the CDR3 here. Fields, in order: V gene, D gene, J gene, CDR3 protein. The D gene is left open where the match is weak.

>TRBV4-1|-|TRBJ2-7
ASSQGRQASYEQY
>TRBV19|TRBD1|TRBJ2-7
ASSIGTGGPYEQY
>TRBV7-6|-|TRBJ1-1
ASSLVSTEAF
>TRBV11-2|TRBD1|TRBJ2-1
ASSLLGQGARNEQF
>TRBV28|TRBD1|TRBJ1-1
ASSSHRGWTEAF
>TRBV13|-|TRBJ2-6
ASSLRGSGANGLT
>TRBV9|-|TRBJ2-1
ASSAPRGSYNEQF
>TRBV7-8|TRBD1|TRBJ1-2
ASSPRDSFNYGYT
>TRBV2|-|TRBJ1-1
ASSERRDGRAF
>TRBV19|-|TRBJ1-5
ASSIRGGRDNQPQH
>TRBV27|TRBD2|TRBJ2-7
ASNDPSSGRYEQY
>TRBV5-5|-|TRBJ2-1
ASSPAGNLGSYNEQF
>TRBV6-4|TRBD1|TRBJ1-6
ASSATLQGASNSPLH
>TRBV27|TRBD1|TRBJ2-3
ASSLSGQGQDTQY
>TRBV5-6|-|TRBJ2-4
ASSSQGSIQY
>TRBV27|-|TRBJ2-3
ASSLVDRIDTQY
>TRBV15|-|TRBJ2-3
ATSRDQGPDTQY
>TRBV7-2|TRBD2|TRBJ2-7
ASSSLSGGAYEQY
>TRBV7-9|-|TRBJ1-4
ASGEGDEKLF
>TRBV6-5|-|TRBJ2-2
ASSYSPGSTGELF
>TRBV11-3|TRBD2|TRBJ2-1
ASSLGTSGAHSYNEQF
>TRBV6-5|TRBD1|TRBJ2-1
ASRLQGSSYNEQF
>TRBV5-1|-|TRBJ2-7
ASSSHTNTNYEQY
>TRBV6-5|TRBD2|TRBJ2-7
ASSYGTSNSYEQY
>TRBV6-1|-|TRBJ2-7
ASRTAYEQY
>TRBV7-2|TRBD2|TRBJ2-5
ASSLGPSRGGRETQY
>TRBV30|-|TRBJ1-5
AWTTGGKGHQPQH
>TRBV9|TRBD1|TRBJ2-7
ASSATGIAYEQY
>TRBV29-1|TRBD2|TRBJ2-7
SVPTGTSGGSYEQY
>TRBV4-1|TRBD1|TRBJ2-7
ASSQGRDRVYEQY
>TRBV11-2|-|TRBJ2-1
ASSLGASRNYNEQF
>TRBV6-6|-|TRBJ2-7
ASSYARGEQY
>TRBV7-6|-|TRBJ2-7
ASSIQGYEQY
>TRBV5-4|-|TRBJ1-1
ASSLPVKNTEAF
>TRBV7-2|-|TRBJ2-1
AQRAVYNEQF
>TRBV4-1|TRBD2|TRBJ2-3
ATTAIGSGIYGDTQC
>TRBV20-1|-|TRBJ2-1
SAPRSVEQF
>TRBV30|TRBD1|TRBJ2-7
AWSYRGLGEQY
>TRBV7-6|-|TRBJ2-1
ASSLVEQPNGEQF
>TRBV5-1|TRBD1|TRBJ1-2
ASSYGQGGGNGYT
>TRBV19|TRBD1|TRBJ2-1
ASSTAGTGPGNEQF
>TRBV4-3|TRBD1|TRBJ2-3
ASSQPGQGTDTQY
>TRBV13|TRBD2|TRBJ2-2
ASSLGLAGARELF
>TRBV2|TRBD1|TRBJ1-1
ASRALGQGMNTEAF
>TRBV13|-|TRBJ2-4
ASSPRGSDPKNSQY
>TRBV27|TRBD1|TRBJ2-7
ASRPSGTGKYEQY
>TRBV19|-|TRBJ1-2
ASSVGRDYGYT
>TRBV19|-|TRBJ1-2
ASKAGTVGGYT
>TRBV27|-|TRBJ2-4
ASSSVGRDRDSQY
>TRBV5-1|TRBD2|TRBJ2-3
ASSLQAGGLTDTQY
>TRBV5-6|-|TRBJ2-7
ASSLVSTYEQY
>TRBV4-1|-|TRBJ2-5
ASSQGGLEETQY
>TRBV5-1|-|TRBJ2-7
ASSKGAGVELEQY
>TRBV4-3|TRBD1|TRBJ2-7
ASSQVVTGLNEQY